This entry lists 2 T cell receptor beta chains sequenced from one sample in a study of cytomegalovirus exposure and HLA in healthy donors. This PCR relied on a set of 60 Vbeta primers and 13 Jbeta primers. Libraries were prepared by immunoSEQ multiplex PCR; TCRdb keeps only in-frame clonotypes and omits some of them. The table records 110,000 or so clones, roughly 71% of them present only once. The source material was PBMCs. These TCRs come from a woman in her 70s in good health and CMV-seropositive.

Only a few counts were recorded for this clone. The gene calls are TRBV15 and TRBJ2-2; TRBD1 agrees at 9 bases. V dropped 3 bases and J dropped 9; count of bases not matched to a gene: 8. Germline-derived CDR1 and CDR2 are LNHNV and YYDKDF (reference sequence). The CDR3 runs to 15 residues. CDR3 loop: CATSSSRTGARELFF. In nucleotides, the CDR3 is TGTGCCACCAGCAGTTCCAGGACAGGGGCGAGGGAGCTGTTTTTT. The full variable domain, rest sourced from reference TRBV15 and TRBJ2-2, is DAMVIQNPRYQVTQFGKPVTLSCSQTLNHNVMYWYQQKSSQAPKLLFHYYDKDFNNEADTPDNFQSRRPNTSFCFLDIRSPGLGDTAMYLCATSSSRTGARELFFGEGSRLTVL.

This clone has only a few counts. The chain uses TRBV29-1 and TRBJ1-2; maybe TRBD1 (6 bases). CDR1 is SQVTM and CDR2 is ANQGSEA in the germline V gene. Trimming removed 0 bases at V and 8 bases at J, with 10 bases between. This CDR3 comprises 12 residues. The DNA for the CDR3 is TGCAGCGTTGAAGAGTCAGGGGAAGGCTACACCTTC. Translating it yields CSVEESGEGYTF.